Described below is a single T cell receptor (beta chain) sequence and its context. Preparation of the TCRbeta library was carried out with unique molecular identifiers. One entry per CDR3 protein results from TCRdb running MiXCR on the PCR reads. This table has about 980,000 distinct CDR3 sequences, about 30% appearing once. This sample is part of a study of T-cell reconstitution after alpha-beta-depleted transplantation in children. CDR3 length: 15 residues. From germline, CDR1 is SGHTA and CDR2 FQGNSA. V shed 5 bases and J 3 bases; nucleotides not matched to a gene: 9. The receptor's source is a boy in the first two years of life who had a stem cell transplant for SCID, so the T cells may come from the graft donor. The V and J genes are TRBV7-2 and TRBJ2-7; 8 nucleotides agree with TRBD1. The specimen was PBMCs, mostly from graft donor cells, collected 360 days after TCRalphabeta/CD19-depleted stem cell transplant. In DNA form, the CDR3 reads TGTGCCAGCAGCCGTTATGGACAGGGCCGCTACGAGCAGTACTTC. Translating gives CASSRYGQGRYEQYF.